This record covers a single T cell receptor (beta chain). Its antigen is not identified. The data were taken from a study of OX40 agonist ivuxolimab in advanced cancers. Study as a whole: Dose-escalation patients suffered from hepatocellular carcinoma, melanoma, renal cell or head and neck cancer.

Germline CDR1 reads LNHDA; CDR2 reads SQIVND (reference sequence). There are 15 residues in the CDR3. V was cut by 3 bases and J by 3 bases, with 11 bases left in between. Study-level results: Undetermined was the antigen specificity of the expanded peripheral T cells. Dosing at 0.1 to 3.0 mg/kg was accompanied by clonal expansion of CD4+ and CD8+ blood T cells by week 6.

The method was immunoSEQ multiplex PCR; TCRdb's version includes in-frame clones alone and lacks a portion of them. The sample has tens of thousands of clones, around 83% seen once. The TCR comes from an adult with an advanced solid tumor such as melanoma, head and neck, liver or kidney cancer. The chain has TRBV19 and TRBJ2-2, with D unresolved. The material sequenced was CD4+ or CD8+ T cells sorted from blood, taken in a trial of the OX40 agonist ivuxolimab. CDR3 DNA: TGTGCCAGTAGTATCCCAATACAGTACACCGGGGAGCTGTTTTTT. As protein: CASSIPIQYTGELFF. Filled out from reference TRBV19 and TRBJ2-2, the complete variable domain reads DGGITQSPKYLFRKEGQNVTLSCEQNLNHDAMYWYRQDPGQGLRLIYYSQIVNDFQKGDIAEGYSVSREKKESFPLTVTSAQKNPTAFYLCASSIPIQYTGELFFGEGSRLTVL.